The source of this TCR beta chain is a study of T cell responses to AZD1222 COVID-19 vaccine. Method: immunoSEQ multiplex PCR; TCRdb's copy keeps in-frame clones and lacks some. The table has 85,000 to 110,000 clones, about 90% seen once. This CDR3 has 14 residues. Germline V CDR1 and CDR2: MNHNY, SVGAGI (reference sequence). V was trimmed by 2 bases and J by 4 bases, leaving 11 bases between them. The J gene is TRBJ2-5, the V gene TRBV6-6, with D hard to call. Material: peripheral blood, obtained on day 0 of AZD1222 vaccination. The sequence derives from an adult in good health. In DNA, the CDR3 is TGTGCCAGCAGTTACCTAGGCGGCCCAGAGACCCAGTACTTC. Translation: CASSYLGGPETQYF.